A selection of T cell receptor beta chains follows, all from one sample in a study of blood T cells in healthy people across ages. TCRdb analysed the 5' RACE reads with MiXCR anew, one entry per CDR3 protein. The data show around 1,100,000 distinct CDR3 sequences, less than 45% seen once. Sequencing was carried out using blood. These receptors were collected from a man younger than 35 in good health. The CDR3 runs from the conserved cysteine through the conserved F or W. D genes are given only for firm matches. The listing skips clone size in some rows; elsewhere it reads once, few, many or a size class.

>-|TRBJ1-2|TRBV2|11|-
TGTGCCAGCACCTTAGAACACGTCTACACCTTC
CASTLEHVYTF
>-|TRBJ1-2|TRBV15|13|-
TGTGCCACCAGCAGTAACAGGGTGAATCGCTACACCTTC
CATSSNRVNRYTF
>-|TRBJ2-7|TRBV5-6|15|TRBD1
TGTGCCAGCAGCTTTGGTCGGACAGGGAGCTACGAGCAGTACTTC
CASSFGRTGSYEQYF
>-|TRBJ2-3|TRBV28|12|-
TGTGCCAGCAATACCAACACAGATACGCAGTATTTT
CASNTNTDTQYF
>few|TRBJ1-5|TRBV12-3/TRBV12-4|21|-
TGTGCCAGCACCCATCTCCCCCTTCTGGGGCAGGGAGGTGTTAGCAATCAGCCCCAGCATTTT
CASTHLPLLGQGGVSNQPQHF
>-|TRBJ1-4|TRBV20-1|12|-
TGCAGTGCCACCGGGACCGGCGAAAAACTGTTTTTT
CSATGTGEKLFF
>many|TRBJ2-7|TRBV12-3/TRBV12-4|12|-
TGTGCCAGCAGTCTTCCCCCGTCCGAGCAGTACTTC
CASSLPPSEQYF
>-|TRBJ2-1|TRBV6-2/TRBV6-3|17|TRBD2
TGTGCCAGCACCTCCCTAGGGGGGACTAGCGGGAGGGATGAGCAGTTCTTC
CASTSLGGTSGRDEQFF
>once|TRBJ2-3|TRBV12-3/TRBV12-4|17|TRBD1
TGTGCCAGCAGTTCCCCTCGGACAGGGGTAATCACAGATACGCAGTATTTT
CASSSPRTGVITDTQYF
>-|TRBJ1-1|TRBV6-1|16|-
TGTGCCAGCACTACTGATTTTGGGGTTGGAGGAACTGAAGCTTTCTTT
CASTTDFGVGGTEAFF
>-|TRBJ1-5|TRBV15|15|-
TGTGCCACCAGCAGACACAAAATTAGCAATCAGCCCCAGCATTTT
CATSRHKISNQPQHF
>few|TRBJ1-1|TRBV25-1|16|-
TGTGCCAGCAGTGAATCCACTAAGACAGTAGGGACTGAAGCTTTCTTT
CASSESTKTVGTEAFF
>few|TRBJ1-1|TRBV20-1|13|TRBD1
TGCAGTGCGAGCTTCGACAGGGCGACTGAAGCTTTCTTT
CSASFDRATEAFF
>-|TRBJ2-3|TRBV28|12|-
TGCTCAACAGGAGGGAATACAGATACGCAGTATTTT
CSTGGNTDTQYF
>-|TRBJ2-1|TRBV4-2|15|-
TGTGCCAGCAGTCCCGGTAGGGAAGGGGCCAATGAGCAGTTCTTC
CASSPGREGANEQFF
>many|TRBJ1-1|TRBV7-2|14|-
TGTGCCAGCAGCTTAGCTCCAGGGAACACTGAAGCTTTCTTT
CASSLAPGNTEAFF
>few|TRBJ2-1|TRBV5-1|16|TRBD2
TGCGCCAGCAGGCTTCGCGGGGGGAGGTTCAACAATGAGCAGTTCTTC
CASRLRGGRFNNEQFF
>few|TRBJ1-2|TRBV18|14|TRBD1
TGTGCCAGCTCACCAACTGACAGGGGGTATGGCTACACCTTC
CASSPTDRGYGYTF
>-|TRBJ2-1|TRBV27|16|TRBD1
TGTGCCAGCAGTTTAAGGGGACAGGGGCCCTTGGGGGAGCAGTTCTTC
CASSLRGQGPLGEQFF
>few|TRBJ2-1|TRBV2|13|TRBD2
TGTGCCAGCAGAGCGGGGGGGCCGGATGAGCAGTTCTTC
CASRAGGPDEQFF
>-|TRBJ2-1|TRBV5-6|12|-
TGTGCCAGCAGCTTTTCGGTCAATGAGCAGTTCTTC
CASSFSVNEQFF
>few|TRBJ1-2|TRBV20-1|15|-
TGCAGTGCTAGGGCGGTCCCGATGCACTTATATGGCTACACCTTC
CSARAVPMHLYGYTF
>-|TRBJ1-1|TRBV6-1|16|-
TGTGCCAGCAGTGAAGCCAGTGGGGTTGGGCCAACTGAAGCTTTCTTT
CASSEASGVGPTEAFF
>-|TRBJ2-1|TRBV9|17|TRBD2
TGTGCCAGCAGCCTTGGTGGAGCGGGGGGGCCGAGCAATGAGCAGTTCTTC
CASSLGGAGGPSNEQFF
>-|TRBJ2-2|TRBV7-9|14|-
TGTGCCAGCAGCCTACCCTTAGGGCGCGGGGAGCTGTTTTTT
CASSLPLGRGELFF
>-|TRBJ2-3|TRBV9|16|-
TGTGCCAGCAGCGTAGAATCGTACAGCCGCACAGATACGCAGTATTTT
CASSVESYSRTDTQYF
>-|TRBJ1-4|TRBV7-9|16|-
TGTGCCAGCAGCTTAGTGCCGGGAACAACTAATGAAAAACTGTTTTTT
CASSLVPGTTNEKLFF
>-|TRBJ2-7|TRBV11-3|11|TRBD1
TGTGCCAGCAGCTTGGGACAGAAGCAGTACTTC
CASSLGQKQYF
>-|TRBJ1-3|TRBV27|15|-
TGTGCCAGCTGGGGAACAGGGTCATCTGGAAACACCATATATTTT
CASWGTGSSGNTIYF
>-|TRBJ1-5|TRBV20-1|12|-
TGCAGTGCTAGATTTGGCAATCAGCCCCAGCATTTT
CSARFGNQPQHF
>-|TRBJ1-1|TRBV18|13|-
TGTGCCAGCTCACCAGGACAGAGAGGTGAAGCTTTCTTT
CASSPGQRGEAFF
>few|TRBJ2-5|TRBV20-1|18|TRBD2
TGCAGTGCTACGGGGACTAGCGGGGGGTATCTAAGTGGAGAGACCCAGTACTTC
CSATGTSGGYLSGETQYF
>-|TRBJ1-2|TRBV7-9|16|TRBD1
TGTGCCAGCAGCTTCGACCGGACAGGGGGCGAGTATGGCTACACCTTC
CASSFDRTGGEYGYTF
>few|TRBJ1-2|TRBV7-2|15|-
TGTGCCAGCAGCTTTTCCGGACTTTCTAACTATGGCTACACCTTC
CASSFSGLSNYGYTF
>-|TRBJ2-3|TRBV6-5|19|-
TGTGCCAGCAGTTACTCGCCGTCGTGGGGGCCGCACCACACAGATACGCAGTATTTT
CASSYSPSWGPHHTDTQYF
>few|TRBJ1-5|TRBV21-1|22|-
TGTGCCAGCAGCAAAGCAAAAAAATCGACAGGGACCGGACACCGTAGCAATCAGCCCCAGCATTTT
CASSKAKKSTGTGHRSNQPQHF
>few|TRBJ1-2|TRBV3-1|14|-
TGTGCCAGCAGCCCCCCGGACAGCGGCTATGGCTACACCTTC
CASSPPDSGYGYTF
>-|TRBJ1-4|TRBV12-3/TRBV12-4|13|TRBD1
TGTGCCAGCAGTTTTGGACAGGGTTGGGAACTGTTTTTT
CASSFGQGWELFF
>few|TRBJ1-2|TRBV12-3/TRBV12-4|13|-
TGTGCCAGCAGTTTAGCGGCCGGGACTGGCTACACCTTC
CASSLAAGTGYTF